Below are 27 T cell receptor beta chains sequenced from a single sample in a study of siplizumab effects on memory and regulatory T cells. Sequenced by immunoSEQ multiplex PCR; TCRdb stores in-frame clones only, minus some. The sample includes roughly 120,000 clones, under 95% of them seen just once. Sequenced material: Tregs sorted from blood. The source is a human donor in good health.

The V gene is TRBV21-1, the J gene TRBJ2-2; whether TRBD1, the table's D call, matches the DNA was not checked. TRBV21-1 represents a pseudogene. The CDR3 is 16 amino acids. CDR3 DNA: TGTGCCAGCAGCAGACCTCCTACAGGGGGGACCGGGGAGCTGTTTTTT. Protein sequence: CASSRPPTGGTGELFF.

This rearrangement joins TRBV29-1 to TRBJ2-5; 9 bases line up with TRBD1. The CDR3 has 14 residues. Germline trimming cut 6 bases from V and 5 bases from J; bases unmatched to any gene: 10. The germline V gene has CDR1 SQVTM and CDR2 ANQGSEA. As DNA, the CDR3 is TGCAGCGTAGACACAGGGGGCTGGGGGGAGACCCAGTACTTC. The encoded protein is CSVDTGGWGETQYF.

This clone was detected only once. The V and J genes are TRBV6-1 and TRBJ2-1; 7 nucleotides agree with TRBD1. J gave up 4 bases and V 7 bases, and 7 bases lay outside the gene matches. The V gene's germline CDR1 is MNHNS and CDR2 SASEGT. This CDR3 is 14 amino acids long. CDR3 coding DNA: TGTGCCAGCAACCGGGACAGAATTTACAATGAGCAGTTCTTC. Translation gives CASNRDRIYNEQFF.

The chain has TRBV5-5 and TRBJ2-5; 7 bases fit TRBD1. V gave up 3 bases and J gave up 5 bases; unmatched junction bases: 10. Looked up from germline, CDR1 is SGHKS and CDR2 is YYEKEE (reference sequence). The CDR3 has 15 amino acids. In DNA, the CDR3 is TGTGCCAGCAGCTCGACGGGACAGCGAGGGGAGACCCAGTACTTC. Residues: CASSSTGQRGETQYF.

The gene calls are TRBV7-9 and TRBJ2-2; D is possibly TRBD1 (5 bases). In germline, CDR1 is SEHNR, CDR2 FQNEAQ (reference sequence). V shed 1 base and J shed 7 bases, with 13 bases lying between them. There are 15 residues in the CDR3. CDR3 sequence (DNA): TGTGCCAGCAGCTTAGGCTCAGGGTATGGCGGGGAGCTGTTTTTT. Translation: CASSLGSGYGGELFF. Full variable domain (missing parts from reference TRBV7-9 and TRBJ2-2): DTGVSQNPRHKITKRGQNVTFRCDPISEHNRLYWYRQTLGQGPEFLTYFQNEAQLEKSRLLSDRFSAERPKGSFSTLEIQRTEQGDSAMYLCASSLGSGYGGELFFGEGSRLTVL.

The table lists this clone with a count of one. The same CDR3 also results from other DNA sequences found in this sample. J is TRBJ2-5 and V is TRBV5-1, with 8 nucleotides matching TRBD2. The CDR3 sequence is 15 residues long. Germline V gene data show CDR1 as SGHRS and CDR2 as YFSETQ. After removal of 2 bases from V and 2 bases from J, the junction contained 5 bases not matched to a gene. The CDR3 is CASSFGRGGQETQYF. CDR3 nucleotide sequence: TGCGCCAGCAGCTTCGGTCGGGGGGGTCAAGAGACCCAGTACTTC.

The chain has TRBV10-1 and TRBJ1-1; 7 bases fit TRBD1. The ends lost 6 bases at V and 6 bases at J; junction bases unmatched: 10. CDR1 is WNHNN, CDR2 SYGVQD, per germline (reference sequence). The CDR3 sequence is 14 residues long. The CDR3 sequence: CASSLGGRYAEAFF. CDR3 sequence (DNA): TGCGCCAGCAGCCTAGGGGGCCGGTACGCTGAAGCTTTCTTT.

The J gene is TRBJ2-7, the V gene TRBV4-1, with TRBD1 matching over 9 bases. Germline CDR1 is MGHRA and CDR2 is YSYEKL. The junction had 8 bases not matched to a gene; V was cut back by 2 bases and J by 6 bases. CDR3 length equals 15 residues. CDR3 sequence (DNA): TGCGCCAGCAGCCAACAAATAGGACAGGGGCTCGAGCAGTACTTC. This translates into CASSQQIGQGLEQYF.

This clone was seen once. The genes are TRBV5-8 and TRBJ1-1; maybe TRBD1 (5 bases). This CDR3 contains 15 residues. The germline V gene encodes CDR1 SGHTS and CDR2 YDEGEE. Deletions cut 0 bases from V and 0 bases from J, with 9 bases between. As DNA, the CDR3 is TGTGCCAGCAGCTTGGAAGTCAGGGTGAACACTGAAGCTTTCTTT. Translating it yields CASSLEVRVNTEAFF.

The V gene is TRBV27, the J gene TRBJ2-7; no clear D gene. Germline V gene sequence: CDR1 MNHEY, CDR2 SMNVEV (reference sequence). Trimming shortened V by 0 bases and J by 3 bases, and 9 bases separated the two germline ends. The CDR3 spans 14 residues. The CDR3 bases are TGTGCCAGCAGTTTATCCTCGAGCAGCTACGAGCAGTACTTC. Residues: CASSLSSSSYEQYF.

The V and J genes are TRBV5-1 and TRBJ2-3; no clear D gene. CDR3 size: 14 residues. Trimming shortened V by 7 bases and J by 2 bases, and 14 bases separated the two germline ends. Germline V gene lookup returns CDR1 SGHRS and CDR2 YFSETQ. CDR3 DNA sequence: TGCGCCAGCCTCCTCGGTGATTCCACAGATACGCAGTATTTT. Translated, it gives CASLLGDSTDTQYF.

The chain carries TRBV10-3 and TRBJ1-2, with D tentatively TRBD1 (6 bases). CDR1 and CDR2 from the germline V gene are ENHRY and SYGVKD. V lost 2 bases, J lost 8 bases, and 9 bases lay in between. CDR3 length: 12 residues. Here the CDR3 reads CAISEDTGGYTF. DNA of the CDR3: TGTGCCATCAGTGAGGATACAGGGGGCTACACCTTC.

The chain employs TRBV29-1 and TRBJ1-6; D gene unclear. Germline V gives CDR1 SQVTM, CDR2 ANQGSEA. CDR3 size: 13 residues. V was trimmed by 4 bases and J by 3 bases, leaving 7 bases between them. The CDR3 nucleotides are TGCAGCGTTGGGGAAAACTATAATTCACCCCTCCACTTT. This gives the protein CSVGENYNSPLHF.

This clone was counted only a few times. CDR3 residues: CASSDGVGGYTF. CDR3 in DNA: TGTGCCAGCAGTGACGGGGTTGGTGGCTACACCTTC. V and J are TRBV6-4 and TRBJ1-2; D unclear. Germline V gene data show CDR1 as MRHNA and CDR2 as SNTAGT. CDR3 length: 12 amino acids. V was pared by 2 bases and J by 7 bases, with 8 bases between.

This clone was picked up a small number of times. V usage is TRBV6-4 and J usage is TRBJ2-3, with D possibly being TRBD1 or TRBD2 (5 bases each). In germline, CDR1 is MRHNA, CDR2 SNTAGT. The germline V and J ends were trimmed by 6 bases and 0 bases, with 19 bases remaining between them. The length of the CDR3 is 17 residues. CDR3 amino acids: CASRQHAAGTSTDTQYF. The CDR3 DNA reads TGTGCCAGCAGACAACACGCGGCAGGGACGAGCACAGATACGCAGTATTTT.

Concerning this clone itself: Its ends do not fully match the called genes, so a read error is possible. The CDR3 loop is CASSSRVF. CDR3 nucleotides: TGTGCCAGCAGCTCAAGGGTTTTC. The chain carries TRBV5-8 and TRBJ2-4; D not resolved. CDR1 SGHTS and CDR2 YDEGEE come from the germline V gene. The CDR3 sequence is 8 residues long. The full variable domain, in which reference TRBV5-8 and TRBJ2-4 provide the parts outside the CDR3, is EAGVTQSPTHLIKTRGQQATLRCSPISGHTSVYWYQQALGLGLQFLLWYDEGEERNRGNFPPRFSGRQFPNYSSELNVNALELEDSALYLCASSSRVFGAGTRLSVL.

This CDR3 reads CASSPTGERRNEQFF. CDR3 coding DNA: TGTGCCAGCAGCCCGACGGGGGAAAGGCGCAATGAGCAGTTCTTC. The V call is TRBV5-5, the J call TRBJ2-1; possibly TRBD2 for D (6 bases). The V gene's germline CDR1 is SGHKS and CDR2 YYEKEE (reference sequence). V shed 4 bases and J shed 6 bases, with 17 bases lying between them. This CDR3 has 15 amino acids.

The chain has TRBV10-2 and TRBJ2-7, with 8 nucleotides matching TRBD1. CDR3 length: 14 residues. Trimming cost V 10 bases and J 0 bases; bases outside gene matches: 8. Germline V CDR1 and CDR2: WSHSY, SAAADI. The CDR3 here is CATSTGTGSYEQYF. CDR3 DNA: TGCGCCACTTCAACCGGGACAGGCTCCTACGAGCAGTACTTC.

The genes are TRBV11-2 and TRBJ1-2; 8 bases are a match to TRBD1. V gave up 1 base and J gave up 5 bases; unmatched junction bases: 12. The CDR3 extends over 17 amino acids. Germline values: CDR1 SGHAT, CDR2 FQNNGV. The DNA of the CDR3 is TGTGCCAGCAGCTTAGCGGCAGGGGGCGTATTGTCTTATGGCTACACCTTC. This sequence encodes CASSLAAGGVLSYGYTF.

The rearrangement uses TRBV6-4 and TRBJ1-5, with D perhaps TRBD1 (5 bases). Trimming took 6 bases from V and 3 from J, leaving 6 bases between them. CDR1 is MRHNA, CDR2 SNTAGT, per germline. The CDR3 is 12 residues long. This CDR3 reads CASRGPNQPQHF. CDR3 coding DNA: TGTGCCAGCAGGGGACCCAATCAGCCCCAGCATTTT.

With regard to this clone: Other DNA variants within this sample encode the same CDR3. V is TRBV25-1 and J is TRBJ2-7; 9 nucleotides align to TRBD2. The CDR3 loop spans 14 amino acids. Trimming cost V 2 bases and J 2 bases; bases outside gene matches: 1. Germline assignment: CDR1 MGHDK and CDR2 SYGVNS. CDR3 in DNA: TGTGCCAGCAGTGAAGCGGGAGGGACCTACGAGCAGTACTTC. It translates to CASSEAGGTYEQYF.

Written as DNA, the CDR3 is TGTGCCAGCAGCGGAAGGACTCTCACCGGGGAGCTGTTTTTT. Protein sequence: CASSGRTLTGELFF. The rearrangement links TRBV9 to TRBJ2-2; possible D gene TRBD2, 5 bases. V was shortened by 3 bases and J by 4 bases, with 10 bases between the two germline ends. In germline, CDR1 is SGDLS, CDR2 YYNGEE. The CDR3 covers 14 residues.

CDR3 in DNA: TGCGCCAGCAGCCAAACCGGGACTAGCTACAATGAGCAGTTCTTC. Translating it yields CASSQTGTSYNEQFF. The J gene is TRBJ2-1, the V gene TRBV4-1, with 8 bases lining up with TRBD2. This CDR3 spans 15 amino acids. The germline CDR1 and CDR2 sequences are MGHRA and YSYEKL. With 2 bases clipped from V and 3 bases from J, the junction kept 3 bases outside the gene matches.

The chain recombines TRBV5-4 with TRBJ1-4, with D perhaps matching TRBD1 (5 bases). Germline CDR1 is SGHNT and CDR2 is YYREEE (reference sequence). This CDR3 comprises 17 residues. Trimming removed 0 bases from V and 7 bases from J, with 19 bases in between. CDR3 coding DNA: TGTGCCAGCAGCTTGGTGAAAGGGACCCTCAACGGTGAAAAACTGTTTTTT. Protein product: CASSLVKGTLNGEKLFF.

This clone was counted only a few times. This chain connects TRBV7-2 to TRBJ2-6; D is uncertain. Germline assignment: CDR1 SGHTA and CDR2 FQGNSA. Trimming shortened V by 5 bases and J by 0 bases, and 8 bases separated the two germline ends. CDR3 length: 15 residues. DNA of the CDR3: TGTGCCAGCAGCGTACAGAGCTCTGGGGCCAACGTCCTGACTTTC. Protein: CASSVQSSGANVLTF.

The V and J genes are TRBV5-1 and TRBJ1-1, with D uncertain. Germline-derived CDR1 and CDR2 are SGHRS and YFSETQ. Between the trimmed V and J ends, which lost 4 bases and 1 base, there was a span of 17 bases. This CDR3 is 16 amino acids long. The CDR3 reads CASSTRPGGQNTEAFF. The CDR3 bases are TGCGCCAGCAGCACCAGACCTGGCGGCCAGAACACTGAAGCTTTCTTT.

The chain combines TRBV2 with TRBJ2-6; the match to TRBD2 covers 11 bases. Germline V gene lookup returns CDR1 SNHLY and CDR2 FYNNEI. Trimming removed 7 bases from V and 4 bases from J; junction bases left unmatched: 6. The CDR3 is 16 residues long. The DNA for the CDR3 is TGTGCCAGCACCCTAGCGGGGGGAGAAGGGGCCAACGTCCTGACTTTC. Its translation: CASTLAGGEGANVLTF.